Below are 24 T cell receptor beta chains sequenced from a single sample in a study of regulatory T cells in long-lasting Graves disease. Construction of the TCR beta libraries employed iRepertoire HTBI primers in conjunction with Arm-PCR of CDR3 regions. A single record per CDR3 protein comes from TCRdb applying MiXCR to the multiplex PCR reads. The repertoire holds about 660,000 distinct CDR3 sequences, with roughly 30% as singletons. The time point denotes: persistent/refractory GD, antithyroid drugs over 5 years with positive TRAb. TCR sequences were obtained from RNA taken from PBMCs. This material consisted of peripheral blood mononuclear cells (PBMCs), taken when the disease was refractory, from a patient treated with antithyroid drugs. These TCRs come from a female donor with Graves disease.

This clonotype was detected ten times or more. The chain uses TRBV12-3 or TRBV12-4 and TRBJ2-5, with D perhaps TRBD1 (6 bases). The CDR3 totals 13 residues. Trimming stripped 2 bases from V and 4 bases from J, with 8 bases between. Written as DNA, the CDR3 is TGTGCCAGCAGTTTAAAGGGGGTAGAGACCCAGTACTTC. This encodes CASSLKGVETQYF.

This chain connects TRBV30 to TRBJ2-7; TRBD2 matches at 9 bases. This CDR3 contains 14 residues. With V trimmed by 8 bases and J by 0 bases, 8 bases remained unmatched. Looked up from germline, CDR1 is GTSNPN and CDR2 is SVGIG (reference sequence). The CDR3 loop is CAGKLAGASYEQYF. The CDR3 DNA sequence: TGTGCCGGTAAATTAGCGGGGGCCTCCTACGAGCAGTACTTC.

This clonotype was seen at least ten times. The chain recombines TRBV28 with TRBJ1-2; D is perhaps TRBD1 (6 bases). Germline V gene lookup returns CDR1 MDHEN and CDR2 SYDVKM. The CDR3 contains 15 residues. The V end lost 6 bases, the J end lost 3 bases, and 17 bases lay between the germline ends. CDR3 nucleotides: TGTGCCAGCAGCCCCCCGACAGGCGATCACTATGGCTACACCTTC. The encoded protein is CASSPPTGDHYGYTF.

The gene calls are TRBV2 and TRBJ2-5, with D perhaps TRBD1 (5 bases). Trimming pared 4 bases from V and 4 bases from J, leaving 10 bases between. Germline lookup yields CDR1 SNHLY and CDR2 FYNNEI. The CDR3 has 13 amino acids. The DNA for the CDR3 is TGTGCCAGCAGTGCAGGGATGGGAGAGACCCAGTACTTC. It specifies CASSAGMGETQYF.

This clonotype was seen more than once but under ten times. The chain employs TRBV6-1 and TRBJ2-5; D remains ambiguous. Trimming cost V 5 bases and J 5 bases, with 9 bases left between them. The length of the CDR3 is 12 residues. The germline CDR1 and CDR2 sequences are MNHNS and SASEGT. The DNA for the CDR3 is TGTGCCAGCAGTCTCCGATGGGAGACCCAGTACTTC. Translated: CASSLRWETQYF.

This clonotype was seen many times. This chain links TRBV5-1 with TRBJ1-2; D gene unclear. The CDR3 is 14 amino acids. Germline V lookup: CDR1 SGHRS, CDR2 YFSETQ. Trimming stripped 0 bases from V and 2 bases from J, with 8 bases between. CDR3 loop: CASSLEPGNYGYTF. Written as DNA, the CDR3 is TGCGCCAGCAGCTTGGAACCAGGAAACTATGGCTACACCTTC.

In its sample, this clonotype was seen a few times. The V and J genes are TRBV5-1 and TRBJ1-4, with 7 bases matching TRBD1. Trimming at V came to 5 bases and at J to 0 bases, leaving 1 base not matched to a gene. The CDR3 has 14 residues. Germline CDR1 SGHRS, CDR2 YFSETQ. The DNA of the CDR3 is TGCGCCAGCAGGCAGGGGGCAACTAATGAAAAACTGTTTTTT. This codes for CASRQGATNEKLFF.

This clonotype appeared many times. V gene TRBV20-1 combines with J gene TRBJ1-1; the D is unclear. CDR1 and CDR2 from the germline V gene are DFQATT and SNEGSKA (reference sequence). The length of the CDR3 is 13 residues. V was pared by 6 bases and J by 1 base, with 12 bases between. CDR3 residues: CSALGRKNTEAFF. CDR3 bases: TGCAGTGCCTTAGGACGGAAGAACACTGAAGCTTTCTTT.

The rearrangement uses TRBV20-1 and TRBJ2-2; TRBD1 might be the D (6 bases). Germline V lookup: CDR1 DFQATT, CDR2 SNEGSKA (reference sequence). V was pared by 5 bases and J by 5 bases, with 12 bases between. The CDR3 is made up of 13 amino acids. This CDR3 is CSALGARTGELFF. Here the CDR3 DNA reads TGCAGTGCTCTGGGGGCGCGGACCGGGGAGCTGTTTTTT.

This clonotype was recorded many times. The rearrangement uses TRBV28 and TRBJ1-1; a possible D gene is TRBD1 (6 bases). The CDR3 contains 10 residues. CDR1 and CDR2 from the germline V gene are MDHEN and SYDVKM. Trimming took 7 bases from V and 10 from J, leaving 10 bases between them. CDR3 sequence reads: CASKGVIAFF. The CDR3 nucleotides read TGTGCCAGCAAGGGGGTGATAGCTTTCTTT.

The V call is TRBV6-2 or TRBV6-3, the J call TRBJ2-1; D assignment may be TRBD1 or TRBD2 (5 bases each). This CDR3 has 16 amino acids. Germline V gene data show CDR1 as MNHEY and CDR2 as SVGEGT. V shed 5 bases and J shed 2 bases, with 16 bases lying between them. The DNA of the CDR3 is TGTGCCAGCAGTGAAGAGGGGCTAGCCACCTACAATGAGCAGTTCTTC. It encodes CASSEEGLATYNEQFF.

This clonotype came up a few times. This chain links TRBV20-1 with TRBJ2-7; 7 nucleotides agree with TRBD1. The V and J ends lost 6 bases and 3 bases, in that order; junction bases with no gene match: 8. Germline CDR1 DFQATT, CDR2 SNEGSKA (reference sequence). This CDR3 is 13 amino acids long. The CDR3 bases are TGCAGTGCCGAGGGACAGCACCTCTACGAGCAGTACTTC. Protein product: CSAEGQHLYEQYF.

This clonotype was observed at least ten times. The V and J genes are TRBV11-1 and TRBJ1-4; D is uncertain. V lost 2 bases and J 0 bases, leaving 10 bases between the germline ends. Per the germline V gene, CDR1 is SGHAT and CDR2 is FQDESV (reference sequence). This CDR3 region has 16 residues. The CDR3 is CASSLTRLSTNEKLFF. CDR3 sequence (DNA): TGTGCCAGCAGCTTAACGCGCCTGTCAACTAATGAAAAACTGTTTTTT.

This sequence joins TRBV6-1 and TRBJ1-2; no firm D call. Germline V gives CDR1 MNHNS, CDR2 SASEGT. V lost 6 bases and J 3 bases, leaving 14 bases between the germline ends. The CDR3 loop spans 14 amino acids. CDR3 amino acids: CASRLDGDDYGYTF. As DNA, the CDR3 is TGTGCCAGCAGGTTGGACGGTGATGACTATGGCTACACCTTC.

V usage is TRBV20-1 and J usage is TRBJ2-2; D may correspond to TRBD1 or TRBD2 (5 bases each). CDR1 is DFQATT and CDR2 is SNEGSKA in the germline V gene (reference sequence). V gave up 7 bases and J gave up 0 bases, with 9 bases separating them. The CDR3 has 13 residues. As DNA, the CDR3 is TGCAGTGTCCCGGGACCGAACACCGGGGAGCTGTTTTTT. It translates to CSVPGPNTGELFF.

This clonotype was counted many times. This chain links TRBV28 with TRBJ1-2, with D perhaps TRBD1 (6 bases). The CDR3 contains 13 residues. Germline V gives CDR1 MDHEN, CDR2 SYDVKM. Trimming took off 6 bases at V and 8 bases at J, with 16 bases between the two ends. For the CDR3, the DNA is TGTGCCAGCAGACAAACAGGGCCGGGGGGCTACACCTTC. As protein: CASRQTGPGGYTF.

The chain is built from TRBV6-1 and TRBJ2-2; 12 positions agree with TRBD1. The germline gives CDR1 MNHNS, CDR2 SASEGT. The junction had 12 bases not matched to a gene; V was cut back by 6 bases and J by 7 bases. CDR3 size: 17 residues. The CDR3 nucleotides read TGTGCCAGCAGAAAAAACCCGGGACAGGGGGCGAACGGGGAGCTGTTTTTT. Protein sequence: CASRKNPGQGANGELFF.

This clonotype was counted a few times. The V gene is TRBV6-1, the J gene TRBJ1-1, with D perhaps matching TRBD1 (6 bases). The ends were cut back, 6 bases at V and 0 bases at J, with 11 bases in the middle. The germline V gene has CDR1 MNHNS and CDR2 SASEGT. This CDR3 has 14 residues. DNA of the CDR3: TGTGCCAGCAGCGGACAGAGGATGAACACTGAAGCTTTCTTT. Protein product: CASSGQRMNTEAFF.

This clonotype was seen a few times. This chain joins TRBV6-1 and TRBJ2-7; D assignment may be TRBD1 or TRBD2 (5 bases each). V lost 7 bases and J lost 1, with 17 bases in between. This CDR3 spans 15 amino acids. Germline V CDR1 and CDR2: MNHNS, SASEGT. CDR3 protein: CASKGSGPRSYEQYF. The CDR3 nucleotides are TGTGCCAGCAAAGGATCGGGACCGAGATCCTACGAGCAGTACTTC.

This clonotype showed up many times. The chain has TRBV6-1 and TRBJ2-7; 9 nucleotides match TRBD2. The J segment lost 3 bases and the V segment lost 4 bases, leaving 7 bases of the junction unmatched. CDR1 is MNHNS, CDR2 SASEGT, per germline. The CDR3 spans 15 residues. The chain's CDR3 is CASSVLSGSSYEQYF. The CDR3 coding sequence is TGTGCCAGCAGTGTTCTTAGCGGGAGTAGCTACGAGCAGTACTTC.

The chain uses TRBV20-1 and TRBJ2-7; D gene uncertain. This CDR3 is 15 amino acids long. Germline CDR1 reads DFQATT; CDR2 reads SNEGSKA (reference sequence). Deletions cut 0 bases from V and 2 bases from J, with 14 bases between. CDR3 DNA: TGCAGTGCTAGAGATGTTTTCGATCGGGCCTACGAGCAGTACTTC. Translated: CSARDVFDRAYEQYF.

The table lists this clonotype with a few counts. The CDR3 DNA is TGCGCCAGCAGCTTGGGGACAACCAATCAGCCCCAGCATTTT. Its protein is CASSLGTTNQPQHF. This rearrangement joins TRBV5-1 to TRBJ1-5; a weak D match, TRBD1 (5 bases). Germline assignment: CDR1 SGHRS and CDR2 YFSETQ. The CDR3 is 14 residues long. Trimming shortened V by 0 bases and J by 3 bases, and 7 bases separated the two germline ends. The complete variable domain, with remaining parts taken from reference TRBV5-1 and TRBJ1-5, reads KAGVTQTPRYLIKTRGQQVTLSCSPISGHRSVSWYQQTPGQGLQFLFEYFSETQRNKGNFPGRFSGRQFSNSRSEMNVSTLELGDSALYLCASSLGTTNQPQHFGDGTRLSIL.

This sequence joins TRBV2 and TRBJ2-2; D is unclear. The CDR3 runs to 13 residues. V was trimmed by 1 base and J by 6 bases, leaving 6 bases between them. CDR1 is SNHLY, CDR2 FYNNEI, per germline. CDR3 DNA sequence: TGTGCCAGCAGTGAAGGGTGGGCCGGGGAGCTGTTTTTT. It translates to CASSEGWAGELFF. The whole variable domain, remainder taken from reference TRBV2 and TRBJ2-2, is EPEVTQTPSHQVTQMGQEVILRCVPISNHLYFYWYRQILGQKVEFLVSFYNNEISEKSEIFDDQFSVERPDGSNFTLKIRSTKLEDSAMYFCASSEGWAGELFFGEGSRLTVL.

The CDR3 DNA reads as TGTGCCAGCGGGCCGGTTAGCGGATCACACTACGAGCAGTACTTC. This gives the protein CASGPVSGSHYEQYF. The chain combines TRBV11-2 with TRBJ2-7; weak D call: TRBD2 (6 bases). The CDR3 loop spans 15 amino acids. The germline gives CDR1 SGHAT, CDR2 FQNNGV. Trimming stripped 8 bases from V and 3 bases from J, with 20 bases between.